These 20 T cell receptor beta chains were all obtained from the same sample, sequenced in a study of blood T cell repertoires in COVID-19. Sequencing was performed with immunoSEQ multiplex PCR; in TCRdb, only in-frame clones are kept and a portion is missing. The sample shows over 150,000 clones, approximately 84% of them seen only once. Sequencing was carried out using peripheral blood. Every receptor here comes from a woman aged 55-70 years with COVID-19, enrolled during active disease.

Of note for this clone: The sample holds other DNA sequences that translate to the same CDR3. This sequence joins TRBV10-2 and TRBJ1-1, with D maybe TRBD1 (5 bases). The CDR3 has 13 residues. The germline CDR1 and CDR2 sequences are WSHSY and SAAADI. Trimming left V 3 bases short and J 3 bases short, with 8 bases between. The CDR3 protein is CASSERGYTEAFF. In nucleotides, the CDR3 is TGCGCCAGCAGTGAAAGGGGATACACTGAAGCTTTCTTT.

V and J are TRBV30 and TRBJ1-1, with D possibly being TRBD1 (6 bases). The CDR3 totals 12 residues. The germline V gene has CDR1 GTSNPN and CDR2 SVGIG (reference sequence). V was trimmed by 5 bases and J by 1 base, leaving 8 bases between them. The CDR3 DNA sequence: TGTGCCTGGTTCAGGGGGAACACTGAAGCTTTCTTT. Translation gives CAWFRGNTEAFF. The whole variable domain, remainder taken from reference TRBV30 and TRBJ1-1, is SQTIHQWPATLVQPVGSPLSLECTVEGTSNPNLYWYRQAAGRGLQLLFYSVGIGQISSEVPQNLSASRPQDRQFILSSKKLLLSDSGFYLCAWFRGNTEAFFGQGTRLTVV.

The V call is TRBV4-1, the J call TRBJ2-1; 7 bases align to TRBD1. The CDR3 is made up of 12 amino acids. The V segment lost 1 base and the J segment 12 bases; nucleotides outside the gene matches: 3. The germline V gene encodes CDR1 MGHRA and CDR2 YSYEKL. The CDR3 DNA sequence: TGCGCCAGCAGCCAAGGCCGGGACAGGCAGTTCTTC. This sequence encodes CASSQGRDRQFF.

The chain is built from TRBV19 and TRBJ1-5; TRBD1 is a possible D gene (5 bases). Trimming took off 5 bases at V and 8 bases at J, with 19 bases between the two ends. The CDR3 sequence is 15 residues long. CDR1 LNHDA and CDR2 SQIVND come from the germline V gene (reference sequence). The CDR3 nucleotides are TGTGCCAGTAGTGTCGACAGTGTGTATCGAAAGCCCCAGCATTTT. Encoded protein: CASSVDSVYRKPQHF.

V and J are TRBV4-2 and TRBJ2-1, with 7 positions matching TRBD2. In germline, CDR1 is LGHNA, CDR2 YNFKEQ. The CDR3 is made up of 18 amino acids. V trimming: 1 base; J trimming: 0 bases; junction bases outside the gene matches: 9. CDR3 loop: CASSQALLGGSSYNEQFF. DNA for the CDR3: TGTGCCAGCAGCCAAGCTCTCCTGGGGGGGAGCTCCTACAATGAGCAGTTCTTC.

The genes are TRBV20-1 and TRBJ2-5; D call uncertain. CDR3 length equals 11 residues. V was pared by 3 bases and J by 2 bases, with 4 bases between. CDR1 is DFQATT and CDR2 is SNEGSKA in the germline V gene (reference sequence). The CDR3 nucleotides are TGCAGTGCTAGCCTTCAAGAGACCCAGTACTTC. Its translation is CSASLQETQYF.

The J gene is TRBJ1-2, the V gene TRBV6-2 or TRBV6-3; TRBD1 matches 7 bases. Germline loops: CDR1 MNHEY, CDR2 SVGEGT. With 2 bases clipped from V and 3 bases from J, the junction kept 6 bases outside the gene matches. CDR3 length: 15 amino acids. The CDR3: CASSYPRDRDYGYTF. CDR3 sequence (DNA): TGTGCCAGCAGTTACCCCCGAGACAGGGACTATGGCTACACCTTC.

The J gene is TRBJ1-4, the V gene TRBV5-1; no firm D call. V lost 4 bases, J lost 2 bases, and 12 bases lay in between. Per germline, CDR1 SGHRS and CDR2 YFSETQ. The CDR3 has 15 amino acids. CDR3 DNA: TGCGCCAGCAGCCCGCTCTTGAGTACTAATGAAAAACTGTTTTTT. Its protein is CASSPLLSTNEKLFF.

A single count supports this clone. The chain is built from TRBV19 and TRBJ1-1, with 7 bases identical to TRBD1. The germline CDR1 and CDR2 sequences are LNHDA and SQIVND (reference sequence). Losses at the gene ends were 7 bases for V and 1 base for J; bases not matched to a gene: 9. There are 15 residues in the CDR3. CDR3 residues: CASTERRGQNTEAFF. Here the CDR3 DNA reads TGTGCCAGTACCGAGAGAAGGGGGCAGAACACTGAAGCTTTCTTT.

This chain links TRBV10-2 with TRBJ1-5, with 9 bases lining up with TRBD1. CDR1 WSHSY and CDR2 SAAADI come from the germline V gene. V shed 4 bases, J shed 5 bases, and the junction held 0 bases outside the gene matches. The CDR3 sequence is 13 residues long. CDR3 DNA: TGCGCCAGCAGTGGGACAGGGGATCAGCCCCAGCATTTT. Translation gives CASSGTGDQPQHF.

The chain couples TRBV9 to TRBJ1-2; a possible D gene is TRBD1 (6 bases). The CDR3 totals 15 residues. The V and J ends lost 0 bases and 6 bases respectively, with 15 bases between them. Germline CDR1 SGDLS, CDR2 YYNGEE. Here the CDR3 reads CASSVGPGQLDGYTF. The CDR3 region has the DNA TGTGCCAGCAGCGTAGGTCCGGGACAACTAGATGGCTACACCTTC.

This clone was observed a single time. This sequence joins TRBV6-6 and TRBJ1-2, with D maybe TRBD1 (5 bases). CDR3 length: 14 residues. Looked up from germline, CDR1 is MNHNY and CDR2 is SVGAGI (reference sequence). The V gene lost 2 bases and the J gene lost 2 bases, with 9 bases spanning the gap. The CDR3 DNA sequence: TGTGCCAGCAGTTACGCGGGACGGAACTATGGCTACACCTTC. This translates into CASSYAGRNYGYTF.

The chain employs TRBV7-9 and TRBJ2-5, with 11 bases matching TRBD1. CDR3 length: 14 residues. V gave up 5 bases and J gave up 5 bases; unmatched junction bases: 4. Germline V gene lookup returns CDR1 SEHNR and CDR2 FQNEAQ (reference sequence). Here the CDR3 DNA reads TGTGCCAGCAGCGAGGACAGGGGGCAGGAGACCCAGTACTTC. Translated, it gives CASSEDRGQETQYF.

V is TRBV15 and J is TRBJ1-1; tentative D call: TRBD1 (6 bases). CDR3 size: 14 residues. V gave up 5 bases and J gave up 6 bases, with 16 bases separating them. Germline loops: CDR1 LNHNV, CDR2 YYDKDF (reference sequence). CDR3: CATSVRDKRPEAFF. CDR3 nucleotide sequence: TGTGCCACCAGCGTCCGGGACAAGCGGCCTGAAGCTTTCTTT. The whole variable domain, remainder taken from reference TRBV15 and TRBJ1-1, is DAMVIQNPRYQVTQFGKPVTLSCSQTLNHNVMYWYQQKSSQAPKLLFHYYDKDFNNEADTPDNFQSRRPNTSFCFLDIRSPGLGDTAMYLCATSVRDKRPEAFFGQGTRLTVV.

The V and J genes are TRBV6-1 and TRBJ2-1; possible D gene TRBD1, 6 bases. The CDR3 spans 13 residues. Germline lookup yields CDR1 MNHNS and CDR2 SASEGT. Between the trimmed V and J ends, which lost 7 bases and 2 bases, there was a span of 9 bases. DNA for the CDR3: TGTGCCAGCACAGGGGAGCCCTACAATGAGCAGTTCTTC. Amino acids: CASTGEPYNEQFF.

The sample holds one count of this clone. The rearrangement links TRBV11-3 to TRBJ2-3, with D tentatively TRBD2 (6 bases). The CDR3 has 14 residues. The germline V and J ends were trimmed by 5 bases and 3 bases, with 12 bases remaining between them. Germline V gene lookup returns CDR1 SGHNT and CDR2 YENEEA. The CDR3 nucleotides read TGTGCCAGCAGCCGCGGGGTCGGGACAGATACGCAGTATTTT. Translating it yields CASSRGVGTDTQYF. Filled out from reference TRBV11-3 and TRBJ2-3, the complete variable domain reads EAGVVQSPRYKIIEKKQPVAFWCNPISGHNTLYWYLQNLGQGPELLIRYENEEAVDDSQLPKDRFSAERLKGVDSTLKIQPAELGDSAVYLCASSRGVGTDTQYFGPGTRLTVL.

This clone appeared a few times. The CDR3 bases are TGTGCCAGCAGTTTATTGGGCGATGAAGCTTTCTTT. This sequence encodes CASSLLGDEAFF. The chain uses TRBV12-3 or TRBV12-4 and TRBJ1-1; D gene ambiguous. This CDR3 region has 12 residues. V lost 2 bases to trimming and J lost 7 bases, with 8 bases between them.

V is TRBV19 and J is TRBJ1-4; TRBD1 matches at 9 bases. Looked up from germline, CDR1 is LNHDA and CDR2 is SQIVND (reference sequence). This CDR3 comprises 14 residues. V shed 5 bases and J 8 bases; nucleotides not matched to a gene: 6. Here the CDR3 reads CASSYRGRGEKLFF. The CDR3 DNA is TGTGCCAGTAGTTACAGGGGGCGCGGCGAAAAACTGTTTTTT.

The chain combines TRBV19 with TRBJ1-2; unclear D gene. The CDR3 sequence is 14 residues long. Germline CDR1 LNHDA, CDR2 SQIVND (reference sequence). V gave up 5 bases and J gave up 1 base, with 11 bases separating them. As DNA, the CDR3 is TGTGCCAGTAGTCCCGCGGGGAATAACTATGGCTACACCTTC. The encoded protein is CASSPAGNNYGYTF. Together with reference TRBV19 and TRBJ1-2, the CDR3 gives the full variable domain: DGGITQSPKYLFRKEGQNVTLSCEQNLNHDAMYWYRQDPGQGLRLIYYSQIVNDFQKGDIAEGYSVSREKKESFPLTVTSAQKNPTAFYLCASSPAGNNYGYTFGSGTRLTVV.

Worth noting for this clone: Within the sample, other DNA sequences also encode this same CDR3. This chain connects TRBV19 to TRBJ1-1, with unresolved D. Germline V lookup: CDR1 LNHDA, CDR2 SQIVND (reference sequence). V was shortened by 8 bases and J by 4 bases, with 8 bases between the two germline ends. The CDR3 covers 11 residues. CDR3: CASHRGTEAFF. The DNA of the CDR3 is TGTGCCAGTCACCGAGGCACTGAAGCTTTCTTT. The full variable domain, its missing parts supplied by reference TRBV19 and TRBJ1-1, is DGGITQSPKYLFRKEGQNVTLSCEQNLNHDAMYWYRQDPGQGLRLIYYSQIVNDFQKGDIAEGYSVSREKKESFPLTVTSAQKNPTAFYLCASHRGTEAFFGQGTRLTVV.